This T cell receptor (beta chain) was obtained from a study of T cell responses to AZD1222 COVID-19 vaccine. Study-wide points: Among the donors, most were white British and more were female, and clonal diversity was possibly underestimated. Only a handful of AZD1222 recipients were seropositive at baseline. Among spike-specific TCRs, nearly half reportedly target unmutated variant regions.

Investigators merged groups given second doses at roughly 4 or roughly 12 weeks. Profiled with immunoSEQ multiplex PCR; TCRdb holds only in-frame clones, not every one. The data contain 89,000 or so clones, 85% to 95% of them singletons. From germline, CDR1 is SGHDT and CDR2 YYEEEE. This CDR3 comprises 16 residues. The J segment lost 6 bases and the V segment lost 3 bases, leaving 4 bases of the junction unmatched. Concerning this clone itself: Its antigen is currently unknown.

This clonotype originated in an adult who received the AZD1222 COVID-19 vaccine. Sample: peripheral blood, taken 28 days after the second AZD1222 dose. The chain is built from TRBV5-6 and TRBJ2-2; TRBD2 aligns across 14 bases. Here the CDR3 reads CASSWRGLAGAGELFF. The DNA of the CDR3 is TGTGCCAGCAGCTGGCGGGGACTAGCGGGAGCCGGGGAGCTGTTTTTT.